The rows below give T cell receptor beta chains drawn from one sample of a study of shared clonotypes between healthy human individuals. Profiling relied on immunoSEQ multiplex PCR, and the TCRdb table lists in-frame clones only, not all of them. The table has about 1.9 million clones, 85% to 95% seen once; the top ten hold around 1.7%. Sequenced: naive CD8+ T cells from PBMCs. The receptors shown here come from a young man in good health. Some clones in this sample may be carry-over from other donors' samples. CDR3s leave out the opening cysteine and the closing phenylalanine or tryptophan. The order of the fields is V gene, J gene, CDR3 protein.

TRBV2	TRBJ2-1	ASTWDGNEQF
TRBV27	TRBJ1-3	ASSSVNSGNTIY
TRBV27	TRBJ2-1	ASRLSGVGYNEQF
TRBV5-1	TRBJ2-5	ASSLDPSDPQGIQETQY
TRBV6-6	TRBJ2-7	ASSYQGRLYEQY
TRBV27	TRBJ1-2	ASSSAPGGRNYGYT
TRBV7-6	TRBJ2-1	ASSGTLGYNEQF
TRBV7-9	TRBJ2-2	ASSSTNHPNTGELF
TRBV6-9	TRBJ2-1	ASSYSELTAAGGEQF
TRBV27	TRBJ1-1	ASSFRTGNTEAF
TRBV28	TRBJ1-4	ASSPWGATNEKLF
TRBV29-1	TRBJ1-2	SVTGTYGYT
TRBV2	TRBJ2-7	ASRPHPSGSRYEQY
TRBV4-2	TRBJ2-1	ASSQVGLVGEQF
TRBV7-6	TRBJ2-3	ASSLNGADTQY
TRBV10-2	TRBJ2-2	ASTRLAGAMDTGELF
TRBV30	TRBJ1-4	AWDKPHYNEKLF
TRBV6-5	TRBJ2-5	ASSYSSAGTQY
TRBV13	TRBJ2-6	ASSLSLGVAGANVLT
TRBV28	TRBJ2-7	ASGWLSGPVQWSYEQY
TRBV19	TRBJ1-5	ASSIGVGRTHQPQH
TRBV6-6	TRBJ1-5	ASRDPGTDSNQPQH
TRBV15	TRBJ2-5	ATSRGRRETQY
TRBV9	TRBJ2-7	ASSVGQGAYEQY
TRBV27	TRBJ1-1	ASSLTGSVTEAF
TRBV4-2	TRBJ2-7	ASSQALAGGPTNYEQY